Listed below are T cell receptor beta chains from one sample, sequenced in a study of vaccination effects on CD4 cells after COVID-19. These receptors' antigens are unknown. Sequenced by immunoSEQ multiplex PCR; TCRdb stores in-frame clones only, minus some. This sample has tens of thousands of clones, with roughly four fifths found just once. The sequences come from CD4+ T cells from PBMCs cultured with HCoV-NL63 spike peptides, collected after COVID-19 vaccination. The receptors stem from a human donor who received a COVID-19 vaccine. Some clones in this sample may be carry-over from other donors' samples. Both conserved end residues are trimmed from each CDR3.

V: TRBV9; J: TRBJ2-2; CDR3: ASSVVSNTGELF
V: TRBV5-4; J: TRBJ2-5; CDR3: ASSLLQGSETQY
V: TRBV13; J: TRBJ2-3; CDR3: ASSLAGGTDTQY
V: TRBV3-1/TRBV3-2; J: TRBJ1-6; CDR3: ASSPTGGKGSPLH
V: TRBV10-2; J: TRBJ2-3; CDR3: ASSDLGTSTDTQY
V: TRBV5-4; J: TRBJ2-3; CDR3: ASSYPLAGGTDTQY
V: TRBV2; J: TRBJ1-5; CDR3: ASYRGGNQPQH
V: TRBV9; J: TRBJ1-2; CDR3: ASSAGQGIYYGYT
V: TRBV7-3; J: TRBJ1-2; CDR3: ASSSYPGLTYGYT
V: TRBV28; J: TRBJ1-2; CDR3: ASSRQGSYGYT
V: TRBV19; J: TRBJ1-1; CDR3: ASRDVGWAEAF
V: TRBV5-5; J: TRBJ2-5; CDR3: ASSIQLAGGRETQY
V: TRBV19; J: TRBJ2-3; CDR3: ASRDRGQGDTQY
V: TRBV12-3/TRBV12-4; J: TRBJ1-2; CDR3: ASSGRSDYGYT
V: TRBV6-5; J: TRBJ1-2; CDR3: ASSLNKLANYGYT
V: TRBV18; J: TRBJ1-5; CDR3: ASSPYGQGDQPQH
V: TRBV4-3; J: TRBJ2-5; CDR3: ASSQGVQETQY
V: TRBV7-2; J: TRBJ1-5; CDR3: ASSSQGQPQH
V: TRBV10-3; J: TRBJ2-5; CDR3: AISERTSQETQY
V: TRBV25-1; J: TRBJ2-5; CDR3: ASSGLAGRQETQY
V: TRBV2; J: TRBJ1-6; CDR3: ATAGGAAYNSPLH
V: TRBV18; J: TRBJ2-6; CDR3: ASSPTTGSGANVLT
V: TRBV9; J: TRBJ1-1; CDR3: ASSVEGTGLGTEAF
V: TRBV28; J: TRBJ1-2; CDR3: ASSSLPGVYGYT
V: TRBV30; J: TRBJ2-5; CDR3: AWRSLSKETQY
V: TRBV13; J: TRBJ1-6; CDR3: ASSFTGGRGSPLH
V: TRBV7-3; J: TRBJ1-6; CDR3: ASSFSSPGISPLH
V: TRBV24-1; J: TRBJ1-2; CDR3: ATSEEGYYGYT
V: TRBV5-8; J: TRBJ1-5; CDR3: ASSADRTNQPQH
V: TRBV6-5; J: TRBJ1-2; CDR3: ASKTPQSNYGYT
V: TRBV28; J: TRBJ1-6; CDR3: ASRDGDSPLH
V: TRBV5-6; J: TRBJ2-5; CDR3: ASSLRQEGETQY
V: TRBV5-1; J: TRBJ2-5; CDR3: ASRSQETQY
V: TRBV27; J: TRBJ2-5; CDR3: ASSPFGGKETQY
V: TRBV5-1; J: TRBJ1-1; CDR3: ASSLVGVASGRNTEAF
V: TRBV28; J: TRBJ2-1; CDR3: ASSFRGQYYNEQF
V: TRBV6-2/TRBV6-3; J: TRBJ2-3; CDR3: ASSYALAGGPTDTQY
V: TRBV19; J: TRBJ1-5; CDR3: ASSIYDRGESNQPQH
V: TRBV5-5; J: TRBJ1-3; CDR3: ASSYDRGRSGNTIY
V: TRBV29-1; J: TRBJ2-1; CDR3: SATPDSPNEQF
V: TRBV3-1/TRBV3-2; J: TRBJ2-3; CDR3: ASSHLKGGRGTDTQY
V: TRBV11-2; J: TRBJ1-3; CDR3: ASSTWGSGNTIY
V: TRBV12-5; J: TRBJ1-5; CDR3: ASGPSYRGGNQPQH
V: TRBV6-2/TRBV6-3; J: TRBJ2-4; CDR3: ASSVPGAKNIQY
V: TRBV6-4; J: TRBJ1-4; CDR3: ASSKTTGIAEKLF
V: TRBV5-1; J: TRBJ2-1; CDR3: ASSLDSSYNEQF
V: TRBV19; J: TRBJ2-1; CDR3: ASSILDRDNNEQF
V: TRBV5-6; J: TRBJ2-6; CDR3: ASSATWSPGANVLT
V: TRBV2; J: TRBJ1-5; CDR3: ASSGVSGGNQPQH
V: TRBV7-3; J: TRBJ1-6; CDR3: ASSLIGQGMTPLH
V: TRBV18; J: TRBJ1-3; CDR3: ASSHKQITGNTIY
V: TRBV10-3; J: TRBJ2-1; CDR3: AISVSGGAGNEQF
V: TRBV5-6; J: TRBJ1-1; CDR3: ASSLGQMNTEAF
V: TRBV7-8; J: TRBJ1-2; CDR3: ASSQGNYGYT
V: TRBV4-1; J: TRBJ2-1; CDR3: ASSPGIVRTGGREQF
V: TRBV4-3; J: TRBJ2-3; CDR3: ASSHRSAWTGGADTQY
V: TRBV3-1/TRBV3-2; J: TRBJ2-5; CDR3: ASSPPDSKRETQY
V: TRBV2; J: TRBJ1-2; CDR3: ASSPGAYGYT